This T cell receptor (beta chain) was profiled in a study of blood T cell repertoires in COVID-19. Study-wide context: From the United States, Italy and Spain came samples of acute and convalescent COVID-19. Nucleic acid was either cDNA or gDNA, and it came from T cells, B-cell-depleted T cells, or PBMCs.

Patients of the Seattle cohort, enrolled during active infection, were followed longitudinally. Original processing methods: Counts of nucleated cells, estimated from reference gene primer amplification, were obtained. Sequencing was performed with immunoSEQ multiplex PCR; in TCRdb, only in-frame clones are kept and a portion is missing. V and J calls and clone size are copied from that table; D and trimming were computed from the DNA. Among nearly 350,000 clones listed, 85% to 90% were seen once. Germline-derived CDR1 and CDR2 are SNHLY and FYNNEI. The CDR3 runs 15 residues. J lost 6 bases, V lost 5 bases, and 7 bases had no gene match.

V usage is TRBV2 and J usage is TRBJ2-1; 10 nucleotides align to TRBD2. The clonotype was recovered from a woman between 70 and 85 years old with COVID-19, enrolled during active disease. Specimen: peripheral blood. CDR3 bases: TGTGCCAGCAGTAGCGGGGGGGCGTATGGCAATGAGCAGTTCTTC. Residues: CASSSGGAYGNEQFF.